This paragraph covers one T cell receptor beta chain sequence. The antigen is not known. The definition of stable Graves' hyperthyroidism was no ophthalmopathy progression within 18 months. Trimming removed 4 bases from V and 1 base from J, with 9 bases in between. Looked up from germline, CDR1 is KGHDR and CDR2 is SFDVKD. CDR3 length: 14 residues. The sample originates from a study of T cells in Graves' hyperthyroidism and ophthalmopathy. Points from the study as a whole: Blood held most thyroid clonotypes expanded above 0.001 frequency.

Template material for amplifying TCR beta CDR3 regions consisted of RNA transcripts. Researchers ran a first-round RT-PCR on the TCR CDR3 using the HTBI primer set. TCRdb independently ran MiXCR on the multiplex PCR reads; one entry per CDR3 protein. This sample has about 840,000 distinct CDR3 sequences, with about 38% found just once. The gene calls are TRBV24-1 and TRBJ1-1, with D tentatively TRBD1 (5 bases). The receptor was isolated from a man younger than 30 with Graves' hyperthyroidism. Sequenced material: blood. The CDR3 here is CATSETGANTEAFF. The CDR3 DNA follows: TGTGCCACCAGTGAAACAGGTGCGAACACTGAAGCTTTCTTT.